A selection of T cell receptor beta chains follows, all from one sample in a study of cytomegalovirus exposure and HLA in healthy donors. TCRdb keeps only in-frame clones here, not all; method: immunoSEQ multiplex PCR. Its listing shows roughly 200,000 clones. The sample consisted of PBMCs. These receptors originate from a girl aged 2-10 years in good health and CMV-seropositive. CDR3s include the opening cysteine and the closing phenylalanine or tryptophan. A D gene is named only where the DNA matches it firmly.

TRBJ1-1 | TRBV7-8 | - | CASSLESGTPKAFF | TGTGCCAGCAGCTTAGAGTCCGGGACTCCAAAAGCTTTCTTT
TRBJ1-2 | TRBV9 | TRBD1 | CASSGSGTGDWGNYGYTF | TGTGCCAGCAGCGGCTCCGGGACAGGGGACTGGGGTAACTATGGCTACACCTTC
TRBJ1-1 | TRBV5-1 | - | CASSRQPTNTEAFF | TGCGCCAGCAGCCGACAGCCTACGAACACTGAAGCTTTCTTT
TRBJ1-3 | TRBV10-3 | - | CAIGRGAYGNTIYF | TGTGCCATCGGGCGCGGGGCGTATGGAAACACCATATATTTT
TRBJ2-2 | TRBV27 | - | CASSPSTGELFF | TGTGCCAGCAGTCCTAGCACCGGGGAGCTGTTTTTT
TRBJ1-1 | TRBV7-9 | TRBD1 | CASSLSPGQMNTEAFF | TGTGCCAGCAGCTTAAGTCCGGGACAGATGAACACTGAAGCTTTCTTT
TRBJ2-7 | TRBV7-2 | TRBD2 | CASSRDYLIRFEQYF | TGTGCCAGCAGCAGGGACTATCTTATAAGGTTCGAGCAGTACTTC
TRBJ2-3 | TRBV5-4 | - | CASSDFTDTQYF | TGTGCCAGCAGTGACTTCACAGATACGCAGTATTTT
TRBJ1-5 | TRBV18 | - | CASSLDQGSQPQHF | TGTGCCAGCTCACTTGACCAGGGTAGTCAGCCCCAGCATTTT
TRBJ2-7 | TRBV7-2 | TRBD1 | CASSLGDRVSSEQYF | TGTGCCAGCAGCTTAGGGGACAGGGTTTCAAGCGAGCAGTACTTC
TRBJ1-1 | TRBV7-8 | - | CASSVPGRGNTEAFF | TGTGCCAGCAGCGTACCGGGGCGGGGGAACACTGAAGCTTTCTTT
TRBJ2-1 | TRBV10-2 | TRBD2 | CASSGTSGFYNEQFF | TGCGCCAGCTCCGGGACTAGCGGGTTCTACAATGAGCAGTTCTTC
TRBJ2-5 | TRBV18 | - | CASSPQVGGAQETQYF | TGTGCCAGCTCACCACAAGTAGGCGGGGCTCAAGAGACCCAGTACTTC
TRBJ2-3 | TRBV5-1 | - | CASSRAGFGTDTQYF | TGCGCCAGCAGCAGAGCGGGTTTTGGTACAGATACGCAGTATTTT